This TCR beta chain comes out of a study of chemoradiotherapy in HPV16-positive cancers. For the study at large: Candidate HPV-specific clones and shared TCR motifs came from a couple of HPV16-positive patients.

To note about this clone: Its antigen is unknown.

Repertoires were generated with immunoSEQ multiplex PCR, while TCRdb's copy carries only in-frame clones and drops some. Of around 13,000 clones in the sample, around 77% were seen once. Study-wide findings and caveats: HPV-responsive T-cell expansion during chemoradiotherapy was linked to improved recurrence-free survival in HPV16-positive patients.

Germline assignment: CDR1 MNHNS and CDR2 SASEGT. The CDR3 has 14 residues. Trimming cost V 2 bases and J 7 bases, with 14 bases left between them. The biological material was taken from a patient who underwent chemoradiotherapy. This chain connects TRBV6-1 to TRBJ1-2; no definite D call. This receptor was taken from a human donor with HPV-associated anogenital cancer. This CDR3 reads CASSERAGTGGYTF. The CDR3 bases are TGTGCCAGCAGTGAAAGGGCGGGAACTGGTGGCTACACCTTC.